The 29 T cell receptor beta chains reported below all come from one sample, sequenced in a study of CD8 T cells in Susac syndrome. An amount of RNA that ranged from about 0.45 to 1 ug was reverse transcribed with random hexamers. One entry per CDR3 protein results from TCRdb running MiXCR on the immunoSEQ multiplex PCR reads. The repertoire includes approximately 150,000 distinct CDR3 sequences, under 97% of them detected once, and 0.065% to 0.095% sits in the top ten. The sample was CD4+ T cells from PBMCs. The receptors were gathered from a human donor with Susac syndrome.

This chain joins TRBV5-1 and TRBJ1-4, with 7 bases lining up with TRBD1. The CDR3 contains 15 residues. Germline CDR1 reads SGHRS; CDR2 reads YFSETQ. Unmatched junction bases numbered 4, after V lost 4 bases and J lost 1 base. CDR3 region: CASSAGQLTNEKLFF. DNA for the CDR3: TGCGCCAGCAGCGCGGGACAGCTAACTAATGAAAAACTGTTTTTT. The full variable domain, in which reference TRBV5-1 and TRBJ1-4 provide the parts outside the CDR3, is KAGVTQTPRYLIKTRGQQVTLSCSPISGHRSVSWYQQTPGQGLQFLFEYFSETQRNKGNFPGRFSGRQFSNSRSEMNVSTLELGDSALYLCASSAGQLTNEKLFFGSGTQLSVL.

The chain combines TRBV14 with TRBJ1-2, with D uncertain. Germline assignment: CDR1 SGHDN and CDR2 FVKESK. The length of the CDR3 is 13 residues. V was cut by 1 base and J by 7 bases, with 10 bases left in between. DNA for the CDR3: TGTGCCAGCAGCCAAGTTACCCTCTCTGGCTACACCTTC. Its protein is CASSQVTLSGYTF.

The gene calls are TRBV6-5 and TRBJ2-7; D is unclear. Trimming removed 4 bases at V and 3 bases at J, with 13 bases between. The CDR3 length is 14 residues. Germline loops: CDR1 MNHEY, CDR2 SVGAGI. The CDR3 protein is CASSSWPTVYEQYF. As DNA, the CDR3 is TGTGCCAGCAGTTCCTGGCCGACGGTCTACGAGCAGTACTTC.

The rearrangement uses TRBV9 and TRBJ1-3; D is ambiguous. Trimming pared 4 bases from V and 0 bases from J, leaving 14 bases between. CDR1 is SGDLS and CDR2 is YYNGEE in the germline V gene. CDR3 length: 16 amino acids. Here the CDR3 DNA reads TGTGCCAGCAGCCCCTGGACGGGTCCCTCTGGAAACACCATATATTTT. Protein product: CASSPWTGPSGNTIYF.

V gene TRBV2 combines with J gene TRBJ2-5; D is possibly TRBD2 (6 bases). CDR1 is SNHLY and CDR2 is FYNNEI in the germline V gene. V was pared by 7 bases and J by 1 base, with 10 bases between. This CDR3 comprises 13 residues. This CDR3 is CASKRDFQETQYF. The CDR3 DNA follows: TGTGCCAGCAAAAGGGACTTCCAAGAGACCCAGTACTTC.

The chain employs TRBV5-1 and TRBJ2-1; D uncertain. The germline CDR1 and CDR2 sequences are SGHRS and YFSETQ. With 4 bases removed from V and 5 bases from J, the gap between germline ends came to 13 bases. The CDR3 sequence is 14 residues long. As DNA, the CDR3 is TGCGCCAGCAGCCCCACCGGGTCCCACAATGAGCAGTTCTTC. Residues: CASSPTGSHNEQFF.

This sequence joins TRBV7-2 and TRBJ2-3, with TRBD1 identical over 8 bases. Germline-derived CDR1 and CDR2 are SGHTA and FQGNSA. The trim removed 1 base at V and 6 bases at J, leaving 6 bases unmatched. The CDR3 runs to 15 residues. In nucleotides, the CDR3 is TGTGCCAGCAGCTTAGGGGGACAGGTCCCCGATACGCAGTATTTT. Protein product: CASSLGGQVPDTQYF.

The chain links TRBV28 to TRBJ1-5, with D perhaps TRBD1 (6 bases). The germline gives CDR1 MDHEN, CDR2 SYDVKM. The CDR3 consists of 16 residues. Trimming left V 3 bases short and J 5 bases short, with 17 bases between. The CDR3: CASSFLIQGVDQPQHF. DNA of the CDR3: TGTGCCAGCAGTTTTCTGATACAGGGCGTCGATCAGCCCCAGCATTTT.

The V gene is TRBV11-2, the J gene TRBJ2-1, with D tentatively TRBD2 (6 bases). This CDR3 region has 16 residues. The V end lost 1 base, the J end lost 0 bases, and 10 bases lay between the germline ends. Germline values: CDR1 SGHAT, CDR2 FQNNGV. Written as DNA, the CDR3 is TGTGCCAGCAGCTTAGGTCGGGGACTCTCCTACAATGAGCAGTTCTTC. Protein: CASSLGRGLSYNEQFF.

This clonotype was seen a single time. This CDR3 is CASSLLQGQGSTDTQYF. CDR3 DNA sequence: TGTGCCAGCAGCTTGCTGCAAGGACAGGGGAGCACAGATACGCAGTATTTT. This sequence joins TRBV5-4 and TRBJ2-3; TRBD1 matches 9 bases. CDR3 length equals 17 residues. Germline V CDR1 and CDR2: SGHNT, YYREEE (reference sequence). The ends lost 1 base at V and 0 bases at J; junction bases unmatched: 6.

This chain's CDR3 is CASRGQLYEQYF. The CDR3, as DNA: TGTGCCAGTAGAGGACAACTCTACGAGCAGTACTTC. V and J are TRBV25-1 and TRBJ2-7, with D possibly matching TRBD1 (5 bases). There are 12 residues in the CDR3. Germline V gene lookup returns CDR1 MGHDK and CDR2 SYGVNS. Trimming removed 9 bases from V and 3 bases from J, with 12 bases in between.

The rearrangement uses TRBV28 and TRBJ1-2; maybe TRBD1 (6 bases). Trimming stripped 5 bases from V and 2 bases from J, with 12 bases between. The V gene's germline CDR1 is MDHEN and CDR2 SYDVKM. This CDR3 region has 14 residues. In DNA form, the CDR3 reads TGTGCCAGCAGTGGGGAACAGGGAAACTATGGCTACACCTTC. Translated, it gives CASSGEQGNYGYTF.

The V call is TRBV29-1, the J call TRBJ2-5; tentatively, D is TRBD1 or TRBD2 (5 bases each). There are 10 residues in the CDR3. Germline V lookup: CDR1 SQVTM, CDR2 ANQGSEA. V lost 4 bases to trimming and J lost 5 bases, with 5 bases between them. The CDR3 protein is CSVGGETQYF. CDR3 bases: TGCAGCGTTGGGGGGGAGACCCAGTACTTC.

The chain carries TRBV10-3 and TRBJ2-2; D is undetermined. Trimming shortened V by 2 bases and J by 3 bases, and 4 bases separated the two germline ends. Germline V gene lookup returns CDR1 ENHRY and CDR2 SYGVKD. This CDR3 has 13 residues. CDR3 nucleotide sequence: TGTGCCATCAGTGAGGGCTACACCGGGGAGCTGTTTTTT. Its translation: CAISEGYTGELFF.

The genes are TRBV4-1 and TRBJ2-6; 10 bases fit TRBD2. Germline V lookup: CDR1 MGHRA, CDR2 YSYEKL. Trimming cost V 0 bases and J 3 bases; bases outside gene matches: 5. The CDR3 totals 18 residues. The CDR3 DNA is TGCGCCAGCAGCCAAGAGGCTAGCGGGAGATATGGGGCCAACGTCCTGACTTTC. Its protein product is CASSQEASGRYGANVLTF.

The chain joins TRBV5-1 to TRBJ1-1; D perhaps matches TRBD1 (6 bases). This CDR3 is built from 13 residues. Looked up from germline, CDR1 is SGHRS and CDR2 is YFSETQ. Trimming left V 3 bases short and J 1 base short, with 7 bases between. This CDR3 reads CASSWGQNTEAFF. Here the CDR3 DNA reads TGCGCCAGCAGCTGGGGACAGAACACTGAAGCTTTCTTT.

The rearrangement links TRBV29-1 to TRBJ1-4, with TRBD1 identical over 7 bases. CDR1 and CDR2 from the germline V gene are SQVTM and ANQGSEA. V was pared by 5 bases and J by 5 bases, with 11 bases of the junction left unmatched. The CDR3 is 15 residues long. CDR3 sequence (DNA): TGCAGCGTTATCAAGGCGGGACAGAGAAATGAAAAACTGTTTTTT. Its protein product is CSVIKAGQRNEKLFF.

This sequence joins TRBV5-1 and TRBJ2-1, with 7 bases identical to TRBD1. Germline V gives CDR1 SGHRS, CDR2 YFSETQ. Unmatched junction bases numbered 7, after V lost 3 bases and J lost 4 bases. The CDR3 totals 15 residues. The CDR3: CASSWAGTAYNEQFF. CDR3 DNA: TGCGCCAGCAGCTGGGCCGGGACAGCGTACAATGAGCAGTTCTTC.

This chain joins TRBV7-2 and TRBJ2-7; weak D call: TRBD2 (6 bases). The CDR3 contains 15 residues. V lost 6 bases, J lost 2 bases, and 17 bases lay in between. Germline loops: CDR1 SGHTA, CDR2 FQGNSA. DNA for the CDR3: TGTGCCAGCAGGCCTCCGGGGGAACGAACCTACGAGCAGTACTTC. Amino acids: CASRPPGERTYEQYF.

The V and J genes are TRBV7-9 and TRBJ2-1; D gene uncertain. Germline assignment: CDR1 SEHNR and CDR2 FQNEAQ (reference sequence). The CDR3 has 14 amino acids. Trimming stripped 6 bases from V and 6 bases from J, with 15 bases between. CDR3 sequence reads: CASRGSPLSNEQFF. CDR3 coding DNA: TGTGCCAGCAGAGGGTCCCCCTTATCCAATGAGCAGTTCTTC. Combining the CDR3 with reference TRBV7-9 and TRBJ2-1 gives the whole variable domain DTGVSQNPRHKITKRGQNVTFRCDPISEHNRLYWYRQTLGQGPEFLTYFQNEAQLEKSRLLSDRFSAERPKGSFSTLEIQRTEQGDSAMYLCASRGSPLSNEQFFGPGTRLTVL.

The chain carries TRBV28 and TRBJ2-3, with D perhaps matching TRBD1 or TRBD2 (5 bases each). This CDR3 has 15 residues. Deletions cut 3 bases from V and 1 base from J, with 11 bases between. CDR1 MDHEN and CDR2 SYDVKM come from the germline V gene. The chain's CDR3 is CASSLWGLGTDTQYF. The CDR3 DNA sequence: TGTGCCAGCAGTTTGTGGGGGTTGGGCACAGATACGCAGTATTTT.

The rearrangement uses TRBV5-6 and TRBJ1-1; D remains ambiguous. V lost 4 bases and J lost 9, with 19 bases in between. CDR1 SGHDT and CDR2 YYEEEE come from the germline V gene. The CDR3 extends over 14 amino acids. DNA of the CDR3: TGTGCCAGCAGCAAAATAGAACCGGGCCGTAAAGCTTTCTTT. Protein: CASSKIEPGRKAFF.

This chain joins TRBV12-3 or TRBV12-4 and TRBJ1-5, with 9 nucleotides matching TRBD1. The CDR3 contains 16 residues. J was trimmed by 6 bases and V by 6 bases; bases with no gene match: 12. The CDR3 DNA reads as TGTGCCAGCAGCCGGGACAGGGTGTACGGAGGTCAGCCCCAGCATTTT. It is translated as CASSRDRVYGGQPQHF.

V gene TRBV19 combines with J gene TRBJ2-1; 7 bases align to TRBD1. V shed 10 bases, J shed 9 bases, and the junction held 6 bases outside the gene matches. This CDR3 has 11 residues. Germline-derived CDR1 and CDR2 are LNHDA and SQIVND (reference sequence). This CDR3 is CATYNRGEQFF. The CDR3 DNA follows: TGTGCCACATACAACAGGGGTGAGCAGTTCTTC.

This sequence joins TRBV5-1 and TRBJ1-1; no clear D gene. The CDR3 runs 14 residues. The germline gives CDR1 SGHRS, CDR2 YFSETQ. Trimming removed 0 bases from V and 7 bases from J, with 13 bases in between. The CDR3 sequence is CASSLDGSGGEAFF. DNA for the CDR3: TGCGCCAGCAGCTTGGATGGGTCGGGCGGTGAAGCTTTCTTT.

The J gene is TRBJ2-1, the V gene TRBV4-1, with TRBD2 matching 9 bases. Losses at the gene ends were 2 bases for V and 3 bases for J; bases not matched to a gene: 5. This CDR3 has 16 residues. CDR1 is MGHRA, CDR2 YSYEKL, per germline. CDR3 nucleotides: TGCGCCAGCAGCCAAACGACTAGCGGACTCTACAATGAGCAGTTCTTC. It translates to CASSQTTSGLYNEQFF.

This rearrangement joins TRBV28 to TRBJ2-5, with D possibly matching TRBD1 (5 bases). Germline V gene sequence: CDR1 MDHEN, CDR2 SYDVKM. The CDR3 loop spans 14 amino acids. Trimming took 4 bases from V and 4 from J, leaving 13 bases between them. The chain's CDR3 is CASSSRVLGETQYF. CDR3 nucleotides: TGTGCCAGCAGTTCCAGGGTTTTGGGAGAGACCCAGTACTTC.

The genes are TRBV7-9 and TRBJ1-2; 7 bases agree with TRBD1. V was pared by 5 bases and J by 8 bases, with 8 bases of the junction left unmatched. CDR1 SEHNR and CDR2 FQNEAQ come from the germline V gene (reference sequence). The CDR3 runs to 13 residues. CDR3 DNA: TGTGCCAGCAGCCGCCTCGACAGGGCGGGCTACACCTTC. Residues: CASSRLDRAGYTF.

CDR3 in DNA: TGTGCTAGTGGATCCACCCGGTCGGGGGTATCGTTGAATGAGCAGTTCTTC. Translated: CASGSTRSGVSLNEQFF. The chain employs TRBV12-5 and TRBJ2-1, with D perhaps matching TRBD2 (6 bases). V was trimmed by 6 bases and J by 7 bases, leaving 25 bases between them. Germline V CDR1 and CDR2: LGHNT, FRNRAP. The CDR3 consists of 17 residues.